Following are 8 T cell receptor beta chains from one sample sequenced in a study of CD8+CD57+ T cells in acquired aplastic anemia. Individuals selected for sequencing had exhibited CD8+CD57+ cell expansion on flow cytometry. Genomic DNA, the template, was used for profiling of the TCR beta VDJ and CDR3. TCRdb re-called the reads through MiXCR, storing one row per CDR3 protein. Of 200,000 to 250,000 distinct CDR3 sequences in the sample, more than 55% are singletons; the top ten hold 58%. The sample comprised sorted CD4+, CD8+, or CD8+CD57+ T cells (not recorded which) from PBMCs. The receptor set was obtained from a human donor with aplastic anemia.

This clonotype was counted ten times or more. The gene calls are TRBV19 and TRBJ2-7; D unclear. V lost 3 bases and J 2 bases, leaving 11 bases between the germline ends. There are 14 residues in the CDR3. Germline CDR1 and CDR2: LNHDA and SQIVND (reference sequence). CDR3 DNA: TGTGCCAGTAGTATCAACCCCTGGGCCTACGAGCAGTACTTC. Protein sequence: CASSINPWAYEQYF.

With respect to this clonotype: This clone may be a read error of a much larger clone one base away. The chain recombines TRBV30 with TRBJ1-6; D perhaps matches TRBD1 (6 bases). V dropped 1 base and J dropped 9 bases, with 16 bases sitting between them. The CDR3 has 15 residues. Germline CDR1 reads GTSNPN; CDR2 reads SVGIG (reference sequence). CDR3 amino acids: CAWSEGVGGGSPLHF. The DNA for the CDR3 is TGTGCCTGGAGTGAGGGGGTAGGAGGCGGTTCACCCCTCCACTTT.

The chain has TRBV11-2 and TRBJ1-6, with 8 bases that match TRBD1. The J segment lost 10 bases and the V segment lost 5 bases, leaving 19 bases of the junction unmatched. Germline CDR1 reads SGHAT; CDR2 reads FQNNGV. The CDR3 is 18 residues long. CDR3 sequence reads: CASSGWEDRASSYSPLHF. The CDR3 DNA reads TGTGCCAGCAGCGGGTGGGAGGACAGGGCTAGTAGCTACTCACCCCTCCACTTT.

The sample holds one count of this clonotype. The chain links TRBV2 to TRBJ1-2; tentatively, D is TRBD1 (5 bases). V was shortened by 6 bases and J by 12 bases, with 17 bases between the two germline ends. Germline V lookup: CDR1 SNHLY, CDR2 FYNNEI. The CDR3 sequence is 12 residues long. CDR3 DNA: TGTGCCAGCAGCGATCGTGCCGGGACTCACACCTTC. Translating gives CASSDRAGTHTF.

This chain's CDR3 is CASSLLRETQYF. In DNA, the CDR3 is TGTGCCAGCAGCTTATTGAGGGAGACCCAGTACTTC. The V gene is TRBV7-9, the J gene TRBJ2-5, with no clear D. V shed 2 bases and J shed 5 bases, with 6 bases lying between them. Germline CDR1 reads SEHNR; CDR2 reads FQNEAQ (reference sequence). The CDR3 covers 12 residues. Based on the CDR3 plus reference TRBV7-9 and TRBJ2-5, the full variable domain is DTGVSQNPRHKITKRGQNVTFRCDPISEHNRLYWYRQTLGQGPEFLTYFQNEAQLEKSRLLSDRFSAERPKGSFSTLEIQRTEQGDSAMYLCASSLLRETQYFGPGTRLLVL.

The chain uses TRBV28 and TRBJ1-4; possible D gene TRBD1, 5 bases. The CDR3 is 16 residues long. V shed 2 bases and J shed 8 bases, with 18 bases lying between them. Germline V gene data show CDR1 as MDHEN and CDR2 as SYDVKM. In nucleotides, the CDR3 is TGTGCCAGCAGTTTAAGGGACTCCCGCGGGTGGGAAAAACTGTTTTTT. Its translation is CASSLRDSRGWEKLFF.

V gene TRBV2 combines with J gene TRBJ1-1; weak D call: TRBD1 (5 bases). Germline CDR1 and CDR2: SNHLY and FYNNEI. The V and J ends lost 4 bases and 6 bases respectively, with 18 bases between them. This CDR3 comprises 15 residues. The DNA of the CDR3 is TGTGCCAGCAGTGGGTCGGGGCAGTTCGCTTCTGAAGCTTTCTTT. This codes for CASSGSGQFASEAFF.

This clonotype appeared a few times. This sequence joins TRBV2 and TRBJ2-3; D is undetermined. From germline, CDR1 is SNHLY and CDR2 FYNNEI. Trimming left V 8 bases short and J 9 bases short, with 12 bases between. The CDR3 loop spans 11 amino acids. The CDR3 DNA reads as TGTGCCAGCGTCGGTGGAAAGACGCAGTATTTT. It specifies CASVGGKTQYF.